These 26 T cell receptor beta chains were sequenced from one sample in a study of T-cell memory formation after mild COVID-19. MiXCR, applied by TCRdb to the 5' RACE reads, yields one record per CDR3 protein. The table has approximately 400,000 distinct CDR3 sequences, roughly 26% seen once; the top ten hold around 8.1%. The sequenced sample was PBMCs or a T cell subset sorted from them (not recorded which). The receptors stem from an adult woman who had mild COVID-19 (a few samples of this study predate the infection). Cell type and time point are not known.

This clonotype showed up just a few times. This chain uses TRBV18 with TRBJ1-2; D remains ambiguous. The CDR3 is made up of 15 amino acids. Germline values: CDR1 KGHSH, CDR2 LQKENI. Trimming left V 3 bases short and J 8 bases short, with 19 bases between. CDR3 amino acids: CASSPPRATGPGYTF. As DNA, the CDR3 is TGTGCCAGCTCACCCCCTCGAGCTACCGGGCCGGGCTACACCTTC.

The chain links TRBV7-2 to TRBJ2-5, with a possible D match to TRBD1 (5 bases). This CDR3 comprises 14 residues. Looked up from germline, CDR1 is SGHTA and CDR2 is FQGNSA. With 3 bases removed from V and 7 bases from J, the gap between germline ends came to 15 bases. The CDR3 DNA is TGTGCCAGCAGCTTGGGGCTGACGCAGGGGACCCAGTACTTC. Its translation is CASSLGLTQGTQYF.

The V gene is TRBV20-1, the J gene TRBJ1-1; possible D gene TRBD1, 5 bases. V dropped 4 bases and J dropped 0 bases, with 15 bases sitting between them. This CDR3 spans 15 amino acids. In germline, CDR1 is DFQATT, CDR2 SNEGSKA (reference sequence). DNA of the CDR3: TGCAGTGCTATCCGTTTTGGGGGTATGAACACTGAAGCTTTCTTT. It specifies CSAIRFGGMNTEAFF.

V is TRBV12-3 or TRBV12-4 and J is TRBJ1-2; TRBD1 agrees at 7 bases. The V and J ends lost 6 bases and 5 bases, in that order; junction bases with no gene match: 9. This CDR3 region has 14 residues. CDR3 residues: CASRDGTEHYGYTF. DNA for the CDR3: TGTGCCAGCAGGGACGGGACAGAACATTATGGCTACACCTTC.

The chain couples TRBV10-3 to TRBJ1-1; maybe TRBD1 (6 bases). Germline CDR1 ENHRY, CDR2 SYGVKD. V was clipped by 9 bases and J by 6 bases, with 17 bases between them. There are 13 residues in the CDR3. The CDR3 DNA sequence: TGTGCCATGGGGGTCCAGGGGCGTTCTGAAGCTTTCTTT. Translated, it gives CAMGVQGRSEAFF.

The chain couples TRBV6-5 to TRBJ2-3, with D possibly called TRBD1 or TRBD2 (5 bases each). Trimming removed 6 bases from V and 6 bases from J, with 13 bases in between. CDR3 length: 13 residues. CDR1 is MNHEY, CDR2 SVGAGI, per germline. CDR3 region: CASRVPGADTQYF. The CDR3 nucleotides read TGTGCCAGCAGGGTTCCCGGGGCCGATACGCAGTATTTT.

V gene TRBV18 combines with J gene TRBJ1-1, with 8 bases matching TRBD1. Germline loops: CDR1 KGHSH, CDR2 LQKENI. This CDR3 comprises 17 residues. The V segment lost 4 bases and the J segment 4 bases; nucleotides outside the gene matches: 14. CDR3 nucleotide sequence: TGTGCCAGCTCACATCCTCAACCCCTCACAGGGGGCACTGAAGCTTTCTTT. Translating it yields CASSHPQPLTGGTEAFF. Full variable domain (rest looked up from reference TRBV18 and TRBJ1-1): NAGVMQNPRHLVRRRGQEARLRCSPMKGHSHVYWYRQLPEEGLKFMVYLQKENIIDESGMPKERFSAEFPKEGPSILRIQQVVRGDSAAYFCASSHPQPLTGGTEAFFGQGTRLTVV.

This clonotype was detected only a few times. The genes are TRBV4-3 and TRBJ2-3; D is unclear. Between the trimmed V and J ends, which lost 0 bases and 2 bases, there was a span of 6 bases. CDR1 is LGHNA and CDR2 is YSLEER in the germline V gene. This CDR3 has 14 residues. The CDR3 is CASSQDAVTDTQYF. The CDR3 bases are TGCGCCAGCAGCCAAGATGCGGTCACAGATACGCAGTATTTT.

The CDR3 DNA sequence: TGTGCCAGTCAAAGGGCCGGGACAGGGGGCCACAATGAGCAGTTCTTC. Translation: CASQRAGTGGHNEQFF. The V call is TRBV19, the J call TRBJ2-1, with 12 bases aligning to TRBD1. Germline V CDR1 and CDR2: LNHDA, SQIVND (reference sequence). The CDR3 extends over 16 amino acids. J was trimmed by 5 bases and V by 8 bases; bases with no gene match: 10.

This clonotype was counted a single time. The chain joins TRBV6-6 to TRBJ1-5, with D unresolved. The CDR3 sequence is 14 residues long. The V gene lost 7 bases and the J gene lost 0 bases, with 10 bases spanning the gap. Per germline, CDR1 MNHNY and CDR2 SVGAGI (reference sequence). The CDR3 protein is CASNDGYSNQPQHF. The DNA of the CDR3 is TGTGCCAGCAACGACGGTTATAGCAATCAGCCCCAGCATTTT.

This clonotype was found a few times. The chain couples TRBV6-5 to TRBJ1-1, with D possibly TRBD1 on 6 matching bases. The germline CDR1 and CDR2 sequences are MNHEY and SVGAGI. There are 18 residues in the CDR3. The V end lost 2 bases, the J end lost 5 bases, and 24 bases lay between the germline ends. The CDR3 is CASSYPNLGGRGKTEAFF. The CDR3 DNA reads as TGTGCCAGCAGTTACCCGAATTTAGGGGGGCGCGGGAAAACTGAAGCTTTCTTT.

The chain links TRBV29-1 to TRBJ1-1, with 12 nucleotides matching TRBD1. This CDR3 region has 15 residues. From germline, CDR1 is SQVTM and CDR2 ANQGSEA. After removal of 6 bases from V and 3 bases from J, the junction contained 8 bases not matched to a gene. This CDR3 reads CSVEGTGGAHTEAFF. In nucleotides, the CDR3 is TGCAGCGTCGAGGGGACAGGGGGCGCGCACACTGAAGCTTTCTTT.

The table lists this clonotype with many counts. This sequence joins TRBV12-3 or TRBV12-4 and TRBJ2-5; 7 bases align to TRBD1. This CDR3 region has 14 residues. The J segment lost 9 bases and the V segment lost 4 bases, leaving 11 bases of the junction unmatched. CDR3 DNA: TGTGCCAGCAGTTCCCCACAGGGGCAGGAGGCCCAGTACTTC. Encoded protein: CASSSPQGQEAQYF.

This clonotype was detected a few times. This chain uses TRBV9 with TRBJ2-2; D remains unclear. The germline gives CDR1 SGDLS, CDR2 YYNGEE. The CDR3 sequence is 14 residues long. Trimming stripped 0 bases from V and 3 bases from J, with 6 bases between. CDR3 nucleotide sequence: TGTGCCAGCAGCGTAGATGGGGACACCGGGGAGCTGTTTTTT. This gives the protein CASSVDGDTGELFF.

The chain is built from TRBV7-2 and TRBJ2-7, with D possibly being TRBD1 or TRBD2 (5 bases each). The CDR3 is 17 residues long. Trimming left V 3 bases short and J 0 bases short, with 18 bases between. Germline CDR1 and CDR2: SGHTA and FQGNSA. CDR3 sequence: CASSFVHSEGSSYEQYF. CDR3 in DNA: TGTGCCAGCAGCTTCGTGCACAGCGAGGGGAGCTCCTACGAGCAGTACTTC.

A few counts support this clonotype. The rearrangement joins TRBV7-6 to TRBJ1-3; D not resolved. The germline V gene has CDR1 SGHVS and CDR2 FNYEAQ. V was clipped by 0 bases and J by 0 bases, with 9 bases between them. The CDR3 runs to 16 residues. The CDR3 DNA follows: TGTGCCAGCAGCTTAGCTTCTCCGCTCTCTGGAAACACCATATATTTT. Translation: CASSLASPLSGNTIYF.

The chain is built from TRBV12-3 or TRBV12-4 and TRBJ1-5; 9 bases fit TRBD1. Unmatched junction bases numbered 4, after V lost 6 bases and J lost 4 bases. This CDR3 contains 14 residues. CDR3 nucleotide sequence: TGTGCCAGCAGCGCGGACAGGGGAAATCAGCCCCAGCATTTT. Translated: CASSADRGNQPQHF.

This clonotype was seen repeatedly, ten times or more. J is TRBJ1-5 and V is TRBV15; D call uncertain. This CDR3 is 17 amino acids long. Between the trimmed V and J ends, which lost 0 bases and 1 base, there was a span of 13 bases. Germline V gene data show CDR1 as LNHNV and CDR2 as YYDKDF (reference sequence). This CDR3 is CATSRDPPQTSNQPQHF. In DNA, the CDR3 is TGTGCCACCAGCAGAGATCCCCCACAGACAAGCAATCAGCCCCAGCATTTT. Based on the CDR3 plus reference TRBV15 and TRBJ1-5, the full variable domain is DAMVIQNPRYQVTQFGKPVTLSCSQTLNHNVMYWYQQKSSQAPKLLFHYYDKDFNNEADTPDNFQSRRPNTSFCFLDIRSPGLGDTAMYLCATSRDPPQTSNQPQHFGDGTRLSIL.

This chain uses TRBV7-9 with TRBJ2-2; 13 positions agree with TRBD2. CDR3 size: 15 residues. Trimming at V came to 5 bases and at J to 5 bases, leaving 2 bases not matched to a gene. Germline V gene data show CDR1 as SEHNR and CDR2 as FQNEAQ (reference sequence). CDR3 region: CASSTGLAGTGELFF. The CDR3 bases are TGTGCCAGCAGCACGGGACTAGCGGGAACCGGGGAGCTGTTTTTT. The full variable domain, its missing parts supplied by reference TRBV7-9 and TRBJ2-2, is DTGVSQNPRHKITKRGQNVTFRCDPISEHNRLYWYRQTLGQGPEFLTYFQNEAQLEKSRLLSDRFSAERPKGSFSTLEIQRTEQGDSAMYLCASSTGLAGTGELFFGEGSRLTVL.

The sample holds a few counts of this clonotype. This sequence joins TRBV12-3 or TRBV12-4 and TRBJ2-7; 7 bases line up with TRBD2. CDR3 length equals 17 residues. The V segment lost 4 bases and the J segment 5 bases; nucleotides outside the gene matches: 17. As DNA, the CDR3 is TGTGCCAGCAGTTATTACCTTAAGCGGGGAGAAGGGAACGAGCAGTACTTC. Translated, it gives CASSYYLKRGEGNEQYF.

The V gene is TRBV11-2, the J gene TRBJ2-1; 8 nucleotides align to TRBD1. The CDR3 sequence is 16 residues long. The V and J ends lost 6 bases and 5 bases, in that order; junction bases with no gene match: 12. Germline loops: CDR1 SGHAT, CDR2 FQNNGV. Here the CDR3 DNA reads TGTGCCAGCAGGCCACTCAGGGGGCGAGTCGACAATGAGCAGTTCTTC. This codes for CASRPLRGRVDNEQFF.

The V and J genes are TRBV7-2 and TRBJ1-1; perhaps TRBD1 as D (5 bases). The CDR3 length is 12 residues. Per the germline V gene, CDR1 is SGHTA and CDR2 is FQGNSA. V dropped 4 bases and J dropped 8 bases, with 11 bases sitting between them. The CDR3 bases are TGTGCCAGCAGCTCCGGGGACCTCGAAGCTTTCTTT. Translation gives CASSSGDLEAFF.

This sequence joins TRBV30 and TRBJ2-1; D is uncertain. The CDR3 spans 11 residues. V gave up 5 bases and J gave up 10 bases, with 12 bases separating them. Germline V gene sequence: CDR1 GTSNPN, CDR2 SVGIG (reference sequence). CDR3 residues: CAWREIREQFF. Here the CDR3 DNA reads TGTGCCTGGCGTGAGATCCGGGAGCAGTTCTTC.

This clonotype turned up a few times. The rearrangement uses TRBV6-6 and TRBJ2-3; possibly TRBD2 for D (6 bases). The ends were cut back, 5 bases at V and 0 bases at J, with 18 bases in the middle. The CDR3 is 17 amino acids. In germline, CDR1 is MNHNY, CDR2 SVGAGI (reference sequence). The CDR3 loop reads CASSLTSGLASTDTQYF. The CDR3 region has the DNA TGTGCCAGCAGTCTCACTTCGGGACTGGCTAGCACAGATACGCAGTATTTT.

V is TRBV20-1 and J is TRBJ1-3; tentative D call: TRBD1 (6 bases). Trimming took off 0 bases at V and 2 bases at J, with 8 bases between the two ends. Germline V gene sequence: CDR1 DFQATT, CDR2 SNEGSKA (reference sequence). The CDR3 is made up of 14 amino acids. CDR3 sequence: CSARDRDTGNTIYF. The CDR3 nucleotides read TGCAGTGCTAGAGATCGGGACACTGGAAACACCATATATTTT.

This clonotype was picked up a small number of times. This chain links TRBV11-2 with TRBJ1-4, with D maybe TRBD1 (6 bases). Trimming left V 5 bases short and J 8 bases short, with 12 bases between. Germline CDR1 SGHAT, CDR2 FQNNGV. The CDR3 is made up of 13 amino acids. CDR3 residues: CASSLRDTEKLFF. CDR3 DNA: TGTGCCAGCAGCCTTCGGGACACCGAAAAACTGTTTTTT.